These 25 T cell receptor beta chains share one sample of origin, sequenced in a study of T cells expressing NK-cell markers. TCRdb re-called the 5' RACE reads; every CDR3 protein appears as one record, without DNA. This sample's table reports about 160,000 distinct CDR3 sequences. Material: blood T cells: a sorted CD56 or NKG2C T cell subset, CD4+ or CD8+ T cells, or bulk PBMC T cells (not recorded which). Receptors were obtained from a woman aged 18 to 75 in good health.

V usage is TRBV19 and J usage is TRBJ2-4; TCRdb picks TRBD1, but there is no DNA to check that call. This CDR3 has 15 amino acids. CDR1 and CDR2 (germline): LNHDA, SQIVND (reference sequence). The CDR3 loop reads CASTYPRTYKDIQYF.

The V call is TRBV9, the J call TRBJ1-1. This CDR3 spans 14 amino acids. Germline lookup yields CDR1 SGDLS and CDR2 YYNGEE. CDR3 amino acids: CASSIDTDYTEAFF.

The chain joins TRBV4-2 to TRBJ2-7; TCRdb's D gene call, TRBD2, goes unchecked for lack of DNA. The CDR3 is 16 amino acids. In germline, CDR1 is LGHNA, CDR2 YNFKEQ. This chain's CDR3 is CASSQPSRTSTYEQYF.

The genes are TRBV24-1 and TRBJ2-1; the D gene TCRdb calls, TRBD2, cannot be checked with no DNA. The CDR3 is made up of 16 amino acids. In germline, CDR1 is KGHDR, CDR2 SFDVKD. CDR3 residues: CATSDPLAGGSNEQFF.

The chain links TRBV7-8 to TRBJ2-5; lacking DNA, the TRBD2 call made by TCRdb goes unchecked. CDR3 length equals 17 residues. CDR1 is SGHVS, CDR2 FQNEAQ, per germline. The CDR3 here is CASSLWAGGDPQETQYF.

The V call is TRBV10-3, the J call TRBJ1-1; TCRdb indicates TRBD1, and absent DNA this call remains unverified. This CDR3 comprises 14 residues. Looked up from germline, CDR1 is ENHRY and CDR2 is SYGVKD. CDR3 sequence: CAISPTGGDTEAFF.

The rearrangement joins TRBV24-1 to TRBJ2-1; absent DNA, TCRdb's TRBD1 call cannot be checked. This CDR3 spans 14 amino acids. Looked up from germline, CDR1 is KGHDR and CDR2 is SFDVKD. The CDR3 loop reads CATRAAGPGDEQFF.

V usage is TRBV7-2 and J usage is TRBJ1-5; TCRdb lists TRBD1, though no DNA is available to test this call. From germline, CDR1 is SGHTA and CDR2 FQGNSA. This CDR3 contains 15 residues. CDR3 amino acids: CASSTRTGSNQPQHF.

V and J are TRBV11-2 and TRBJ2-7; TCRdb picks TRBD1, but there is no DNA to check that call. This CDR3 contains 14 residues. The germline V gene encodes CDR1 SGHAT and CDR2 FQNNGV. The CDR3 sequence: CASSPPRGPYEQYF.

The chain combines TRBV12-3 or TRBV12-4 with TRBJ1-6. The CDR3 length is 14 residues. CDR3 sequence reads: CASSFGRSVWTLHF.

The rearrangement uses TRBV20-1 and TRBJ1-2; without DNA, the TCRdb call of TRBD1 cannot be checked. The CDR3 runs to 13 residues. The germline V gene encodes CDR1 DFQATT and CDR2 SNEGSKA (reference sequence). The CDR3 region is CSARAGGGYGYTF.

V is TRBV28 and J is TRBJ1-1; TCRdb's assignment of TRBD1 cannot be checked, as there is no DNA. The CDR3 length is 16 residues. Germline loops: CDR1 MDHEN, CDR2 SYDVKM. The CDR3 spells CASMSGGFTMNTEAFF. The full variable domain, completed using reference TRBV28 and TRBJ1-1, is DVKVTQSSRYLVKRTGEKVFLECVQDMDHENMFWYRQDPGLGLRLIYFSYDVKMKEKGDIPEGYSVSREKKERFSLILESASTNQTSMYLCASMSGGFTMNTEAFFGQGTRLTVV.

The rearrangement joins TRBV7-3 to TRBJ2-1; checking the TCRdb D call of TRBD1 is not possible without DNA. The germline CDR1 and CDR2 sequences are SGHTA and FQGTGA. This CDR3 is built from 13 residues. The CDR3 protein is CASSSNRDNEQFF.

The J gene is TRBJ2-1, the V gene TRBV20-1. This CDR3 has 12 amino acids. The germline V gene encodes CDR1 DFQATT and CDR2 SNEGSKA (reference sequence). The CDR3 region is CSARVNDQGQFF.

The chain couples TRBV7-8 to TRBJ2-1. Per the germline V gene, CDR1 is SGHVS and CDR2 is FQNEAQ. The CDR3 has 12 residues. The CDR3 region is CASRPAGDEQFF.

CDR3 protein: CATSRTGQGSYNEQFF. The chain joins TRBV15 to TRBJ2-1; TCRdb calls TRBD1, which cannot be checked without DNA. The CDR3 contains 16 residues. The germline V gene encodes CDR1 LNHNV and CDR2 YYDKDF (reference sequence). Variable domain in full (rest from reference TRBV15 and TRBJ2-1): DAMVIQNPRYQVTQFGKPVTLSCSQTLNHNVMYWYQQKSSQAPKLLFHYYDKDFNNEADTPDNFQSRRPNTSFCFLDIRSPGLGDTAMYLCATSRTGQGSYNEQFFGPGTRLTVL.

V and J are TRBV10-3 and TRBJ1-2; TCRdb indicates TRBD1, and absent DNA this call remains unverified. CDR3 length equals 13 residues. Germline V gene sequence: CDR1 ENHRY, CDR2 SYGVKD. CDR3 amino acids: CAIATGGVYGYTF.

The chain carries TRBV4-1 and TRBJ2-3; TCRdb selects TRBD1, and the lack of DNA leaves this call unchecked. Germline V lookup: CDR1 MGHRA, CDR2 YSYEKL. CDR3 length: 13 amino acids. This CDR3 reads CASSRQITDTQYF.

The chain joins TRBV28 to TRBJ1-5; TCRdb lists TRBD1, though no DNA is available to test this call. Looked up from germline, CDR1 is MDHEN and CDR2 is SYDVKM. The CDR3 has 15 amino acids. The CDR3 spells CASSLGTGAKAPQHF. Supplemented by reference TRBV28 and TRBJ1-5, the full variable domain reads DVKVTQSSRYLVKRTGEKVFLECVQDMDHENMFWYRQDPGLGLRLIYFSYDVKMKEKGDIPEGYSVSREKKERFSLILESASTNQTSMYLCASSLGTGAKAPQHFGDGTRLSIL.

The CDR3 protein is CASSTRPGIRDTEAFF. V usage is TRBV5-1 and J usage is TRBJ1-1. Per the germline V gene, CDR1 is SGHRS and CDR2 is YFSETQ. CDR3 size: 16 residues.

The chain is built from TRBV6-2 or TRBV6-3 and TRBJ1-1; the TCRdb call, TRBD1, lacks DNA for checking. Germline V CDR1 and CDR2: MNHEY, SVGEGT. This CDR3 contains 11 residues. CDR3 residues: CASTQGTEAFF.

This rearrangement joins TRBV5-1 to TRBJ2-1; the D gene TCRdb calls, TRBD2, cannot be checked with no DNA. Germline-derived CDR1 and CDR2 are SGHRS and YFSETQ. The CDR3 is 15 residues long. The CDR3 is CASSLAALAGGEQFF.

CDR3 region: CASSGVTDTQYF. J is TRBJ2-3 and V is TRBV5-6. The CDR3 runs to 12 residues. CDR1 SGHDT and CDR2 YYEEEE come from the germline V gene.

This sequence joins TRBV4-1 and TRBJ1-1. The CDR3 loop spans 15 amino acids. The germline CDR1 and CDR2 sequences are MGHRA and YSYEKL. The CDR3: CASSQGKTRNTEAFF.

The gene calls are TRBV3-1 and TRBJ1-2; TCRdb picks TRBD1, but there is no DNA to check that call. The germline V gene has CDR1 LGHDT and CDR2 YNNKEL (reference sequence). The CDR3 totals 13 residues. The CDR3 protein is CASRGGVNYGYTF.